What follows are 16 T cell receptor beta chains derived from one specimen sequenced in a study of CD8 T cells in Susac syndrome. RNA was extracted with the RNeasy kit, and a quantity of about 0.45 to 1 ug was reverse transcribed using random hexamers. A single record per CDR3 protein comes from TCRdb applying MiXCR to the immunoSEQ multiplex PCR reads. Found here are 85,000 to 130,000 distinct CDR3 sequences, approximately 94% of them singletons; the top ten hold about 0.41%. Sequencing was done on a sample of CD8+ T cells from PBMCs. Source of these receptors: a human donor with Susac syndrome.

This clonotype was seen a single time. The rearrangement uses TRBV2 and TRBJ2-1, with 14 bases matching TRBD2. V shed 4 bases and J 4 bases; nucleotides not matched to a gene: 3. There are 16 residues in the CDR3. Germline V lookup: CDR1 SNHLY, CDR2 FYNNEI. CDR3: CASSGLAGGLYNEQFF. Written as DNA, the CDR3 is TGTGCCAGCAGTGGACTAGCGGGGGGGCTTTACAATGAGCAGTTCTTC.

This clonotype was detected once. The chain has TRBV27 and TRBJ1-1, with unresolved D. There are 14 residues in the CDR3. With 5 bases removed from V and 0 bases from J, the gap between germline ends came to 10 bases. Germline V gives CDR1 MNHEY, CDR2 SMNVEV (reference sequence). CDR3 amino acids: CASSPGNLNTEAFF. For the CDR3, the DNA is TGTGCCAGCAGTCCTGGCAATTTGAACACTGAAGCTTTCTTT.

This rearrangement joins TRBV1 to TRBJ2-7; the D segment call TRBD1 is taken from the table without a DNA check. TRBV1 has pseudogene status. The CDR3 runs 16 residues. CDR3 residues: CTSSHNALGQSYEQYF. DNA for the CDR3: TGCACCAGCAGCCACAACGCCTTGGGGCAGTCCTACGAGCAGTACTTC.

The CDR3: CASSLAQDREKLFF. Written as DNA, the CDR3 is TGTGCCAGCAGTTTAGCGCAGGACAGGGAAAAACTGTTTTTT. The chain carries TRBV12-3 or TRBV12-4 and TRBJ1-4, with TRBD1 matching 7 bases. Losses at the gene ends were 0 bases for V and 8 bases for J; bases not matched to a gene: 3. The CDR3 loop spans 14 amino acids.

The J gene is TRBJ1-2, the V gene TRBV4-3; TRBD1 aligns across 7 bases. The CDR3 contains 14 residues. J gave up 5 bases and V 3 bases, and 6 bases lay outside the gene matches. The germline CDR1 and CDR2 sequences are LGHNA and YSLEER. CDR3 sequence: CASSHEGAGYGYTF. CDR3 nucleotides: TGCGCCAGCAGCCATGAGGGGGCGGGATATGGCTACACCTTC.

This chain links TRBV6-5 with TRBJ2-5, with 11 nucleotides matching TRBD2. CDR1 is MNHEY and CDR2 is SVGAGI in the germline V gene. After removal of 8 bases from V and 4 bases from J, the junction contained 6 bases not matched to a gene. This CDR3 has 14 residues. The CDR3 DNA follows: TGTGCCAGCCGTACCGGGACTAGCGGAGAGACCCAGTACTTC. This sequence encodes CASRTGTSGETQYF.

The CDR3 DNA reads TGTGCAACCGCCGGCGGACTAGCTCCCTTTACCTACACAGATACGCAGTATTTT. It specifies CATAGGLAPFTYTDTQYF. This chain connects TRBV7-9 to TRBJ2-3; 8 nucleotides agree with TRBD2. Per germline, CDR1 SEHNR and CDR2 FQNEAQ (reference sequence). The CDR3 covers 18 residues. The complete variable domain, with remaining parts taken from reference TRBV7-9 and TRBJ2-3, reads DTGVSQNPRHKITKRGQNVTFRCDPISEHNRLYWYRQTLGQGPEFLTYFQNEAQLEKSRLLSDRFSAERPKGSFSTLEIQRTEQGDSAMYLCATAGGLAPFTYTDTQYFGPGTRLTVL.

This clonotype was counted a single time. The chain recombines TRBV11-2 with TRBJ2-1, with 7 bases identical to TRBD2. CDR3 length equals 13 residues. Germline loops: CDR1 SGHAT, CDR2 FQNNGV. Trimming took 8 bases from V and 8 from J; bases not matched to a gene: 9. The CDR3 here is CASLRAGDHEQFF. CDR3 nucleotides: TGTGCCAGCCTTCGGGCGGGGGACCATGAGCAGTTCTTC.

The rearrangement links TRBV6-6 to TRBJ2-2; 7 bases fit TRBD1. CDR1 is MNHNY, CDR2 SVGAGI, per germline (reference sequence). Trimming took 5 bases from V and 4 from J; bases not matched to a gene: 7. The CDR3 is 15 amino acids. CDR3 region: CASSRGGRGTGELFF. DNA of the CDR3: TGTGCCAGCAGTCGAGGGGGCCGCGGCACCGGGGAGCTGTTTTTT.

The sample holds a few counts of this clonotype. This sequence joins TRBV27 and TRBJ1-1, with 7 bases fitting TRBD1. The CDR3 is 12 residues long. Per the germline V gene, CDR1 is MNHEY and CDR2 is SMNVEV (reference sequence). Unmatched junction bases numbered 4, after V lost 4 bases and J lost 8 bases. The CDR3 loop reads CASSSTGAEAFF. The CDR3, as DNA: TGTGCCAGCAGTTCAACAGGGGCCGAAGCTTTCTTT.

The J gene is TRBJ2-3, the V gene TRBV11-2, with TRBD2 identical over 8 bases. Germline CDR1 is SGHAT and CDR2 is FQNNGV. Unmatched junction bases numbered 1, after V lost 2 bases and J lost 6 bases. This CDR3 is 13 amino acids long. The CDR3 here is CASSLRLADTQYF. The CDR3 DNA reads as TGTGCCAGCAGCTTACGACTAGCGGATACGCAGTATTTT.

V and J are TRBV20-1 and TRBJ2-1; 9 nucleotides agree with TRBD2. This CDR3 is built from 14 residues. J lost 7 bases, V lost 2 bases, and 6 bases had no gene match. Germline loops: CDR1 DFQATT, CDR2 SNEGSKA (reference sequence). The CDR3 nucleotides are TGCAGTGCTAGATTGGCGGGGGGGCAGAATGAGCAGTTCTTC. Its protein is CSARLAGGQNEQFF.

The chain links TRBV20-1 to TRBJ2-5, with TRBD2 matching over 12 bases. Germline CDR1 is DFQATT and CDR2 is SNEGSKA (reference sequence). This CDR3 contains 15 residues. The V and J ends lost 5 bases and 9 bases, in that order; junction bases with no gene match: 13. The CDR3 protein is CSAADLAGGLRSQYF. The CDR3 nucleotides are TGCAGTGCTGCGGACCTAGCGGGGGGGCTCAGGTCCCAGTACTTC.

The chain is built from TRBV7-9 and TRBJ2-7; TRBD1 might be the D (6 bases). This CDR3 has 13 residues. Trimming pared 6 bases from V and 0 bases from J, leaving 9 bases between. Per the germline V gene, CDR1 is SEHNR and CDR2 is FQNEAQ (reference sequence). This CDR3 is CASRTGSSYEQYF. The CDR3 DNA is TGTGCCAGCAGAACAGGGAGCTCCTACGAGCAGTACTTC.

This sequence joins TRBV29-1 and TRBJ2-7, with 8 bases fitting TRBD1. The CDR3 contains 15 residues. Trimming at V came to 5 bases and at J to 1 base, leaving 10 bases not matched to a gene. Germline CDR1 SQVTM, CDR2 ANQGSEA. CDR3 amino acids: CSVLLRDRTSYEQYF. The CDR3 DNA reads TGCAGCGTTCTACTCCGGGACAGGACGTCCTACGAGCAGTACTTC.

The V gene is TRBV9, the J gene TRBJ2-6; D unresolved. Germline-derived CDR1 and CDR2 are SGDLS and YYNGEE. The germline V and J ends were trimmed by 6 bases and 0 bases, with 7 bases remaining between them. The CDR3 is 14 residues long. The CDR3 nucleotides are TGTGCCAGCAAAGGATCCTCTGGGGCCAACGTCCTGACTTTC. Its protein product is CASKGSSGANVLTF. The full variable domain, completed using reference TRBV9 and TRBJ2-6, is DSGVTQTPKHLITATGQRVTLRCSPRSGDLSVYWYQQSLDQGLQFLIQYYNGEERAKGNILERFSAQQFPDLHSELNLSSLELGDSALYFCASKGSSGANVLTFGAGSRLTVL.